A single TCR beta chain is shown here with its context. The donors, healthy adults who were HIV-negative, had experienced no recent acute infections or vaccinations. Once extracted for a subset, genomic DNA was divided evenly among several immunoSEQ plates. Libraries were prepared by immunoSEQ multiplex PCR; TCRdb keeps only in-frame clonotypes and omits some of them. The data show over a million clones, 97% to 99% seen once. The data were obtained in a study of shared clonotypes between healthy human individuals. About the research overall: Serving as donors were a couple of women and a few men, whose ages spanned 18 to 49.

Source material: naive CD4+ T cells sorted from blood. Stated subset: CD45RA+ positively selected. This TCR derives from a man between 25 and 39 years old in good health.

CDR3 protein: CASSISGSMYEQYF. The CDR3 nucleotides read TGTGCCAGTAGTATCTCCGGGAGCATGTACGAGCAGTACTTC. The V call is TRBV19, the J call TRBJ2-7; weak D call: TRBD2 (6 bases). This CDR3 comprises 14 residues. V was shortened by 3 bases and J by 4 bases, with 13 bases between the two germline ends. Germline CDR1 LNHDA, CDR2 SQIVND (reference sequence).